This T cell receptor (beta chain) was sequenced during a study of response to subunit inactivated influenza vaccine. Findings of the study overall: Each seasonal influenza vaccination recruits few new T cells, the authors suggested.

One entry per CDR3 protein, called by TCRdb with MiXCR from the RT-PCR reads. The sample has 150,000 to 200,000 distinct CDR3 sequences, about 10% seen once. About this clonotype itself: Its specificity is unknown. A junction boundary mismatches the germline segment, possibly from a read error.

This sample comprised CD8+ T cells sorted from PBMCs, obtained around 25 months after vaccination. This TCR was sampled from a man aged 50 to 69 who received an inactivated influenza vaccine.

The CDR3, as DNA: TGTGCCAGCAGATACTCGAGTATAGCCCTAGCGAGGACAGAGACCCAGTACTTC. This sequence encodes CASRYSSIALARTETQYF. The chain is built from TRBV6-2 or TRBV6-3 and TRBJ2-5; tentatively, D is TRBD2 (6 bases). This CDR3 is 18 amino acids long. From germline, CDR1 is MNHEY and CDR2 SVGEGT.